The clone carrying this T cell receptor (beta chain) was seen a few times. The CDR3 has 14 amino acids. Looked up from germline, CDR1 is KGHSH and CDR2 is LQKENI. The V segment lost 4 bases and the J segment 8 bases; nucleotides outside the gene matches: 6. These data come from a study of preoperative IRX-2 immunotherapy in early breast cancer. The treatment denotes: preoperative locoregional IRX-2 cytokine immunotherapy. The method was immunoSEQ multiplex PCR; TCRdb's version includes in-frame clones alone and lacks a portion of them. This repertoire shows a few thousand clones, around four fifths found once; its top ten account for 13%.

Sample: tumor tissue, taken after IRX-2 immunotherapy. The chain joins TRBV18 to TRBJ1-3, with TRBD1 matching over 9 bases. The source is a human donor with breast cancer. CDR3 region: CASSQTGQGDTIYF. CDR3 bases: TGTGCCAGCTCACAAACGGGACAGGGAGACACCATATATTTT.